The TCR beta chain described here comes from a study of response to subunit inactivated influenza vaccine. This clonotype was recorded a few times. Its antigen is unknown. Whole-study results and caveats: Each seasonal influenza vaccination, the authors suggested, recruits few new T cells.

TCRdb fed the RT-PCR reads into MiXCR, producing one record per CDR3 protein. The sample has about 520,000 distinct CDR3 sequences, roughly 7.9% seen once. The CDR3 extends over 13 amino acids. V gave up 6 bases and J gave up 0 bases, with 9 bases separating them. CDR1 ENHRY and CDR2 SYGVKD come from the germline V gene. V is TRBV10-3 and J is TRBJ2-7; D uncertain. Sample: PBMCs from blood, taken roughly 24 months after vaccination. This clonotype originated in a man aged 50 to 69 who received an inactivated influenza vaccine. DNA of the CDR3: TGTGCCATCAGGGGTCCGGGCTCCTACGAGCAGTACTTC. It is translated as CAIRGPGSYEQYF.